These 29 T cell receptor beta chains were all obtained from the same sample, sequenced in a study of cytomegalovirus exposure and HLA in healthy donors. Amplification used 60 Vbeta primers and 13 Jbeta primers. Sequencing was performed with immunoSEQ multiplex PCR; in TCRdb, only in-frame clones are kept and a portion is missing. The repertoire holds about 61,000 clones, 80% to 90% seen once, with more than 1.3% in the top ten. Source material: PBMCs. All receptors derive from a man aged 25-45 years in good health and CMV-seropositive.

CDR3 amino acids: CASRGQGPNTEAFF. In nucleotides, the CDR3 is TGCGCCAGCAGGGGACAGGGGCCGAACACTGAAGCTTTCTTT. V is TRBV5-1 and J is TRBJ1-1, with TRBD1 identical over 10 bases. V trimming: 5 bases; J trimming: 1 base; junction bases outside the gene matches: 2. The CDR3 is made up of 14 amino acids. CDR1 is SGHRS, CDR2 YFSETQ, per germline.

V is TRBV10-3 and J is TRBJ2-5, with 11 bases that match TRBD1. The J segment lost 5 bases and the V segment lost 6 bases, leaving 5 bases of the junction unmatched. This CDR3 contains 14 residues. Looked up from germline, CDR1 is ENHRY and CDR2 is SYGVKD. This CDR3 is CAISRTGGGETQYF. The CDR3 DNA sequence: TGTGCCATCAGCAGGACAGGGGGCGGCGAGACCCAGTACTTC.

The chain is built from TRBV29-1 and TRBJ2-5, with D perhaps TRBD2 (6 bases). Germline CDR1 and CDR2: SQVTM and ANQGSEA. Trimming shortened V by 3 bases and J by 3 bases, and 11 bases separated the two germline ends. CDR3 length: 13 amino acids. DNA of the CDR3: TGCAGCGTTGAGACACTAGCCGAAGAGACCCAGTACTTC. It specifies CSVETLAEETQYF.

This clone was recorded a few times. V gene TRBV30 combines with J gene TRBJ2-3, with 7 bases fitting TRBD1. V trimming: 8 bases; J trimming: 2 bases; junction bases outside the gene matches: 16. CDR1 is GTSNPN and CDR2 is SVGIG in the germline V gene (reference sequence). The CDR3 is 16 amino acids. The CDR3 DNA reads as TGTGCCACAAGACCCGGACAGGTTATGTTCACAGATACGCAGTATTTT. Its translation: CATRPGQVMFTDTQYF.

The chain recombines TRBV29-1 with TRBJ2-7; D gene uncertain. Trimming stripped 1 base from V and 12 bases from J, with 10 bases between. The CDR3 loop spans 10 amino acids. The germline V gene has CDR1 SQVTM and CDR2 ANQGSEA. In nucleotides, the CDR3 is TGCAGCGTTGAAGGCAGAAGTCTGTACTTC. Residues: CSVEGRSLYF.

This clone occurred a few times. The V call is TRBV30, the J call TRBJ1-6; D unclear. Germline CDR1 is GTSNPN and CDR2 is SVGIG (reference sequence). This CDR3 has 14 amino acids. V shed 7 bases and J shed 4 bases, with 14 bases lying between them. The CDR3 bases are TGTGCCTTTTCCGTGGGAGAGTATAATTCACCCCTCCACTTT. This sequence encodes CAFSVGEYNSPLHF.

This clone was detected only once. The chain combines TRBV19 with TRBJ1-6, with TRBD1 identical over 7 bases. Unmatched junction bases numbered 3, after V lost 3 bases and J lost 7 bases. CDR1 and CDR2 from the germline V gene are LNHDA and SQIVND (reference sequence). The CDR3 covers 14 residues. The CDR3 loop is CASSIGTENSPLHF. In DNA, the CDR3 is TGTGCCAGTAGTATCGGGACAGAAAATTCACCCCTCCACTTT.

The V gene is TRBV9, the J gene TRBJ1-4, with D maybe TRBD1 (6 bases). The V end was cut by 3 bases, the J end by 8 bases, with 17 bases between. This CDR3 region has 15 residues. CDR1 SGDLS and CDR2 YYNGEE come from the germline V gene. The chain's CDR3 is CASSAPRGGEEKLFF. Written as DNA, the CDR3 is TGTGCCAGCAGCGCCCCTCGAGGGGGGGAAGAAAAACTGTTTTTT.

V and J are TRBV6-5 and TRBJ1-1; no firm D call. The V gene's germline CDR1 is MNHEY and CDR2 SVGAGI. Trimming removed 0 bases at V and 5 bases at J, with 16 bases between. There are 16 residues in the CDR3. CDR3 region: CASSYSGGTGRTEAFF. The DNA for the CDR3 is TGTGCCAGCAGTTACTCGGGCGGTACTGGGAGGACTGAAGCTTTCTTT.

This clone came up once. The V call is TRBV15, the J call TRBJ2-7, with TRBD2 matching over 11 bases. Trimming at V came to 6 bases and at J to 4 bases, leaving 11 bases not matched to a gene. The germline V gene has CDR1 LNHNV and CDR2 YYDKDF (reference sequence). CDR3 length: 16 amino acids. The chain's CDR3 is CATRYALAGGLYEQYF. CDR3 nucleotides: TGTGCCACCAGATACGCCCTAGCGGGAGGACTGTACGAGCAGTACTTC.

The rearrangement links TRBV4-3 to TRBJ2-1, with D uncertain. V was pared by 0 bases and J by 5 bases, with 8 bases between. CDR1 is LGHNA and CDR2 is YSLEER in the germline V gene. The CDR3 covers 14 residues. DNA of the CDR3: TGCGCCAGCAGCCAAGATTTTGCGAACAATGAGCAGTTCTTC. This gives the protein CASSQDFANNEQFF.

V usage is TRBV19 and J usage is TRBJ2-7; TRBD2 matches at 12 bases. Unmatched junction bases numbered 8, after V lost 10 bases and J lost 7 bases. The CDR3 sequence is 13 residues long. Looked up from germline, CDR1 is LNHDA and CDR2 is SQIVND (reference sequence). CDR3 loop: CATSSGRAGEQYF. In nucleotides, the CDR3 is TGTGCCACCTCTAGCGGGAGGGCCGGTGAGCAGTACTTC.

The chain links TRBV5-4 to TRBJ2-3; 7 bases agree with TRBD2. The CDR3 covers 13 residues. Germline V gene sequence: CDR1 SGHNT, CDR2 YYREEE (reference sequence). V shed 2 bases and J 3 bases; nucleotides not matched to a gene: 0. CDR3 region: CASSLLATDTQYF. The CDR3 DNA reads TGTGCCAGCAGCTTACTAGCGACAGATACGCAGTATTTT. The full variable domain, with the rest looked up from reference TRBV5-4 and TRBJ2-3, is ETGVTQSPTHLIKTRGQQVTLRCSSQSGHNTVSWYQQALGQGPQFIFQYYREEENGRGNFPPRFSGLQFPNYSSELNVNALELDDSALYLCASSLLATDTQYFGPGTRLTVL.

This clone was seen a few times. The V and J genes are TRBV7-8 and TRBJ1-2; D may be TRBD1 (6 bases). CDR1 and CDR2 (germline): SGHVS, FQNEAQ. The CDR3 spans 18 residues. V was cut by 5 bases and J by 5 bases, with 27 bases left in between. CDR3 nucleotides: TGTGCCAGCAGCCCCGCGGGAGGGGGGGCCAGCGTATTATATGGCTACACCTTC. The encoded protein is CASSPAGGGASVLYGYTF.

The V gene is TRBV4-3, the J gene TRBJ2-3; tentative D call: TRBD1 (6 bases). The CDR3 length is 16 residues. CDR1 LGHNA and CDR2 YSLEER come from the germline V gene. The V end lost 1 base, the J end lost 2 bases, and 13 bases lay between the germline ends. CDR3 nucleotide sequence: TGCGCCAGCAGCCAAGGCGGACAGTACCCCACAGATACGCAGTATTTT. This gives the protein CASSQGGQYPTDTQYF.

The rearrangement joins TRBV9 to TRBJ2-7; D gene uncertain. Germline assignment: CDR1 SGDLS and CDR2 YYNGEE. The CDR3 length is 14 residues. Trimming stripped 0 bases from V and 0 bases from J, with 7 bases between. The CDR3, as DNA: TGTGCCAGCAGCGTAGACATCGCCTCCTACGAGCAGTACTTC. Translation gives CASSVDIASYEQYF.

J is TRBJ1-4 and V is TRBV6-5; D possibly corresponds to TRBD1 (6 bases). Trimming took off 7 bases at V and 4 bases at J, with 13 bases between the two ends. This CDR3 is built from 14 residues. In germline, CDR1 is MNHEY, CDR2 SVGAGI. CDR3 in amino acids: CASKGVRGNEKLFF. The DNA for the CDR3 is TGTGCCAGCAAAGGGGTCAGGGGTAATGAAAAACTGTTTTTT.

This chain connects TRBV18 to TRBJ2-5, with D perhaps matching TRBD1 (6 bases). The J call is uncertain, as TRBJ2-7 better fits the DNA end. The germline V gene has CDR1 KGHSH and CDR2 LQKENI. The CDR3 extends over 14 amino acids. The DNA for the CDR3 is TGTGCCAGCTCACTTTCGGACAGAGCCTACGAGCAGTACTTC. Its protein is CASSLSDRAYEQYF.

V and J are TRBV6-5 and TRBJ2-7; 7 bases align to TRBD1. The junction had 4 bases not matched to a gene; V was cut back by 6 bases and J by 2 bases. Germline CDR1 reads MNHEY; CDR2 reads SVGAGI. This CDR3 spans 13 amino acids. CDR3 nucleotide sequence: TGTGCCAGCAGCCGAGGACAGGCCTACGAGCAGTACTTC. This translates into CASSRGQAYEQYF.

The CDR3 sequence: CASSSRVGQETQYF. The CDR3 DNA reads as TGTGCCAGCAGCTCCAGGGTGGGTCAAGAGACCCAGTACTTC. The gene calls are TRBV5-4 and TRBJ2-5, with D possibly TRBD1 on 5 matching bases. V lost 3 bases, J lost 2 bases, and 11 bases lay in between. This CDR3 is 14 amino acids long. Germline V CDR1 and CDR2: SGHNT, YYREEE (reference sequence).

This clone showed up just once. V and J are TRBV25-1 and TRBJ1-6; no clear D. CDR1 is MGHDK, CDR2 SYGVNS, per germline. The V and J ends lost 6 bases and 3 bases respectively, with 3 bases between them. This CDR3 comprises 12 residues. The CDR3 nucleotides read TGTGCCAGCAGCAACTATAATTCACCCCTCCACTTT. Amino acid sequence: CASSNYNSPLHF.

CDR3 in DNA: TGTGCCAGCAGGGGCTCCTCTGGAAACACCATATATTTT. Its protein product is CASRGSSGNTIYF. The chain employs TRBV6-5 and TRBJ1-3; no firm D call. Germline lookup yields CDR1 MNHEY and CDR2 SVGAGI. The germline V and J ends were trimmed by 6 bases and 0 bases, with 6 bases remaining between them. This CDR3 region has 13 residues.

The chain recombines TRBV29-1 with TRBJ2-3; TRBD2 matches 10 bases. This CDR3 has 15 amino acids. CDR1 and CDR2 from the germline V gene are SQVTM and ANQGSEA. The CDR3 region has the DNA TGCAGTCTTCTAGCGGGAGCTCTGGGGGAAGATACGCAGTATTTT. Encoded protein: CSLLAGALGEDTQYF.

The rearrangement links TRBV7-9 to TRBJ1-4, with D uncertain. The CDR3 runs to 13 residues. The V and J ends lost 1 base and 5 bases respectively, with 5 bases between them. The germline V gene has CDR1 SEHNR and CDR2 FQNEAQ (reference sequence). The CDR3 bases are TGTGCCAGCAGCTTAGTAGTAAATGAAAAACTGTTTTTT. Translating gives CASSLVVNEKLFF.

The genes are TRBV11-3 and TRBJ2-2, with D maybe TRBD1 (5 bases). The CDR3 is 16 amino acids. V shed 1 base and J shed 5 bases, with 14 bases lying between them. Per germline, CDR1 SGHNT and CDR2 YENEEA. The CDR3 nucleotides are TGTGCCAGCAGCTTAGCGAAGGGGTCGCAGACCGGGGAGCTGTTTTTT. Protein: CASSLAKGSQTGELFF.

The chain carries TRBV14 and TRBJ2-1; D is ambiguous. V was pared by 4 bases and J by 0 bases, with 16 bases between. Germline V CDR1 and CDR2: SGHDN, FVKESK. There are 17 residues in the CDR3. The CDR3 reads CASSPHPGLVSYNEQFF. The CDR3 region has the DNA TGTGCCAGCAGCCCACATCCGGGTTTAGTCTCCTACAATGAGCAGTTCTTC. Based on the CDR3 plus reference TRBV14 and TRBJ2-1, the full variable domain is EAGVTQFPSHSVIEKGQTVTLRCDPISGHDNLYWYRRVMGKEIKFLLHFVKESKQDESGMPNNRFLAERTGGTYSTLKVQPAELEDSGVYFCASSPHPGLVSYNEQFFGPGTRLTVL.

This sequence joins TRBV6-5 and TRBJ2-1; the D gene is possibly TRBD1 (6 bases). The germline gives CDR1 MNHEY, CDR2 SVGAGI. The CDR3 extends over 16 amino acids. V was clipped by 2 bases and J by 2 bases, with 13 bases between them. This CDR3 reads CASSYPGRGPYNEQFF. In DNA form, the CDR3 reads TGTGCCAGCAGTTACCCTGGCAGGGGACCCTACAATGAGCAGTTCTTC.

This clone has only one observation. This chain uses TRBV18 with TRBJ2-5; TRBD2 matches 9 bases. From germline, CDR1 is KGHSH and CDR2 LQKENI. The CDR3 contains 15 residues. The junction had 3 bases not matched to a gene; V was cut back by 0 bases and J by 4 bases. CDR3 sequence reads: CASSPPSGSGETQYF. CDR3 coding DNA: TGTGCCAGCTCACCACCTAGCGGGAGCGGAGAGACCCAGTACTTC.

This clone was seen once. This chain joins TRBV10-3 and TRBJ2-1; TRBD2 aligns across 7 bases. Germline CDR1 reads ENHRY; CDR2 reads SYGVKD. The CDR3 length is 16 residues. V lost 0 bases and J lost 7; bases outside the gene matches: 9. The CDR3 coding sequence is TGTGCCATCAGTGAGTCAAGGGGAGGACTAGAAAATGAGCAGTTCTTC. Translating gives CAISESRGGLENEQFF.